This T cell receptor beta chain comes out of a study of blood T cell repertoires in COVID-19. Study-wide context: There were acute and convalescent COVID-19 samples, and they came from the United States, Italy and Spain.

Recruits, aged roughly 18 to 89 years, lived in around 24 US areas. Within the 2 weeks before study entry, each person in the exposed group met a COVID-19 case. As originally analysed: The assay estimated nucleated cells by amplifying reference gene primers. Assay: immunoSEQ multiplex PCR; the TCRdb copy retains only in-frame clones and omits some. That table furnishes V, J and clone size, whereas the DNA furnished D and trimming. The data contain 250,000 to 300,000 clones, approximately 78% of them singletons. Sequencing was done on a sample of PBMCs or T cells enriched from blood (not recorded which). The origin of this receptor is a man aged 35 to 55 who had been exposed to COVID-19.

CDR3 sequence (DNA): TGTGCCAGCAGTTTAGTCAGCGGGTTCAGCTCCTACAATGAGCAGTTCTTC. Residues: CASSLVSGFSSYNEQFF. This chain links TRBV27 with TRBJ2-1, with a weak D call TRBD2 (6 bases). In germline, CDR1 is MNHEY, CDR2 SMNVEV (reference sequence). The CDR3 spans 17 residues. V was pared by 2 bases and J by 0 bases, with 14 bases between.